The T cell receptor beta chain described here comes from a study of T-cell memory formation after mild COVID-19. Broader study findings: Whether second-wave clones peaking at day 37 were SARS-CoV-2 specific went unconfirmed.

This clonotype was detected a few times. Its target is not known. In TCRdb, the 5' RACE reads were re-called with MiXCR into one record per CDR3 protein. The table shows a few hundred thousand distinct CDR3 sequences, with roughly a tenth occurring only once. Germline values: CDR1 SGDLS, CDR2 YYNGEE. V was cut by 0 bases and J by 6 bases, with 15 bases left in between. The CDR3 consists of 15 residues. The V gene is TRBV9, the J gene TRBJ1-1; TRBD1 might be the D (6 bases). The sequence was obtained from a man aged 18 to 29 who had mild COVID-19 (a few samples of this study predate the infection). Cell type and time point are not known. Material: PBMCs or a T cell subset sorted from them (not recorded which). CDR3 sequence: CASSVVRGAPPEAFF. In nucleotides, the CDR3 is TGTGCCAGCAGCGTAGTTAGGGGGGCGCCTCCTGAAGCTTTCTTT.